The 18 T cell receptor beta chains presented below share a single source sample, sequenced in a study of persistence of HIV-infected CD4 T cells (dated by TCRdb to 2019 to 2021). Their specific antigens are unknown. The immunoSEQ hsTCRB assay version 4 in survey mode was used to sequence TCRbeta repertoires from genomic DNA. What TCRdb holds here is the immuneACCESS table cut down to in-frame rearrangements. Part of the clones is not present; checked against another copy, under half of the missing clones reflect an unresolved V gene, and the others are unexplained. Recorded for this sample are 35,000 to 40,000 clones; roughly 87% of them occurred a single time. The ten largest clones capture approximately 1.2% of the sample. The treatment or condition label of this sample denotes: suppressive antiretroviral therapy. As a nonspecific positive control representing the CD4+ T cell repertoire, the cells were stimulated with anti-CD3/anti-CD28 magnetic beads. Sorting of responding CD4+ T cells was based on upregulation of both CD40 ligand and CD69.

The specimen comprised CD4+ T cells sorted from PBMCs after approximately 18-hour stimulation, sampled from a patient who received antiretroviral therapy. Per the publication, the cell subset or site label means: CD40L+CD69+ CD4 T cells responding to anti-CD3/anti-CD28 beads, representing the overall repertoire. The receptor source for this set is an adult man with HIV who was CMV-seropositive.

V usage is TRBV9 and J usage is TRBJ1-2; no definite D call. Trimming shortened V by 3 bases and J by 8 bases, and 2 bases separated the two germline ends. CDR1 SGDLS and CDR2 YYNGEE come from the germline V gene. The CDR3 extends over 9 amino acids. CDR3 DNA: TGTGCCAGCAGCGACGGCTACACCTTC. Its translation: CASSDGYTF.

The genes are TRBV10-3 and TRBJ2-1; 8 positions agree with TRBD2. The CDR3 covers 16 residues. Germline CDR1 is ENHRY and CDR2 is SYGVKD. V dropped 2 bases and J dropped 7; count of bases not matched to a gene: 10. The CDR3 DNA sequence: TGTGCCATCAGTGAGAAGACGGGAGGGCTTCAGAATGAGCAGTTCTTC. Translated, it gives CAISEKTGGLQNEQFF.

The genes are TRBV7-8 and TRBJ2-7; no reliable D call. This CDR3 spans 14 amino acids. CDR1 SGHVS and CDR2 FQNEAQ come from the germline V gene. V was clipped by 5 bases and J by 2 bases, with 13 bases between them. The CDR3 nucleotides read TGTGCCAGCAGCCCGAGTAGGCCTGCCTACGAGCAGTACTTC. It yields the protein CASSPSRPAYEQYF.

The gene calls are TRBV4-1 and TRBJ2-4; the match to TRBD2 covers 8 bases. Germline assignment: CDR1 MGHRA and CDR2 YSYEKL. V lost 2 bases, J lost 0 bases, and 3 bases stayed unmatched. The CDR3 extends over 16 amino acids. In DNA, the CDR3 is TGCGCCAGCAGCCAACCGACTAGCGCAGCCAAAAACATTCAGTACTTC. Its translation is CASSQPTSAAKNIQYF.

Only a few counts were recorded for this clone. This rearrangement joins TRBV30 to TRBJ1-1; D gene ambiguous. Germline CDR1 is GTSNPN and CDR2 is SVGIG (reference sequence). This CDR3 contains 13 residues. Trimming removed 6 bases at V and 1 base at J, with 12 bases between. DNA for the CDR3: TGTGCCTGTCCTGTTGAAGGGAACACTGAAGCTTTCTTT. As protein: CACPVEGNTEAFF.

V gene TRBV14 combines with J gene TRBJ1-2; D not resolved. Per the germline V gene, CDR1 is SGHDN and CDR2 is FVKESK. Trimming removed 4 bases at V and 7 bases at J, with 13 bases between. CDR3 length: 13 residues. For the CDR3, the DNA is TGTGCCAGCAGCCCCGGGAGGGTAGTTGGCTACACCTTC. Its protein product is CASSPGRVVGYTF. Full variable domain (remainder filled in from reference TRBV14 and TRBJ1-2): EAGVTQFPSHSVIEKGQTVTLRCDPISGHDNLYWYRRVMGKEIKFLLHFVKESKQDESGMPNNRFLAERTGGTYSTLKVQPAELEDSGVYFCASSPGRVVGYTFGSGTRLTVV.

The genes are TRBV14 and TRBJ1-1, with unresolved D. The CDR3 sequence is 14 residues long. Trimming shortened V by 4 bases and J by 5 bases, and 14 bases separated the two germline ends. The germline gives CDR1 SGHDN, CDR2 FVKESK. CDR3 in DNA: TGTGCCAGCAGCCGGAGCCTAGGTAGAACTGAAGCTTTCTTT. This encodes CASSRSLGRTEAFF.

This clone came up a few times. V gene TRBV5-1 combines with J gene TRBJ1-2; 11 bases agree with TRBD1. Germline CDR1 SGHRS, CDR2 YFSETQ. The length of the CDR3 is 15 residues. Germline trimming cut 3 bases from V and 2 bases from J; bases unmatched to any gene: 3. The chain's CDR3 is CASSWRTGGNYGYTF. As DNA, the CDR3 is TGCGCCAGCAGCTGGAGGACAGGGGGCAACTATGGCTACACCTTC.

The chain joins TRBV12-3 or TRBV12-4 to TRBJ1-2; TRBD1 matches at 7 bases. CDR3 length: 12 residues. The V and J ends lost 3 bases and 9 bases, in that order; junction bases with no gene match: 4. CDR3 DNA: TGTGCCAGCAGTTTGGACAGGAGAAGCTACACCTTC. Amino acids: CASSLDRRSYTF.

The V gene is TRBV6-6, the J gene TRBJ1-3; TRBD1 matches at 7 bases. V lost 5 bases and J lost 4; bases outside the gene matches: 11. CDR3 length: 16 residues. The germline CDR1 and CDR2 sequences are MNHNY and SVGAGI (reference sequence). The CDR3 DNA reads TGTGCCAGCAGTCGACAGGGCCTTCTAGAGGGAAACACCATATATTTT. Translated: CASSRQGLLEGNTIYF.

This sequence joins TRBV2 and TRBJ1-2, with D hard to call. Germline CDR1 and CDR2: SNHLY and FYNNEI. CDR3 length: 13 residues. Trimming removed 5 bases at V and 7 bases at J, with 14 bases between. CDR3 sequence (DNA): TGTGCCAGCAGTCCGAGAGGAGGTAGTGGCTACACCTTC. Protein product: CASSPRGGSGYTF.

The chain links TRBV6-5 to TRBJ2-3; D remains unclear. The germline V gene has CDR1 MNHEY and CDR2 SVGAGI. V lost 2 bases, J lost 5 bases, and 11 bases lay in between. The CDR3 consists of 14 residues. The CDR3 DNA follows: TGTGCCAGCAGTTACCGCGATTCGAAAGATACGCAGTATTTT. Translated: CASSYRDSKDTQYF.

This clone has a handful of counts. The rearrangement links TRBV7-2 to TRBJ1-2; D is perhaps TRBD1 (5 bases). The V gene lost 2 bases and the J gene lost 4 bases, with 14 bases spanning the gap. The CDR3 extends over 15 amino acids. Germline CDR1 reads SGHTA; CDR2 reads FQGNSA. The CDR3 region has the DNA TGTGCCAGCAGCTTACATCCAGGGATGGGCTATGGCTACACCTTC. This gives the protein CASSLHPGMGYGYTF.

The V gene is TRBV27, the J gene TRBJ2-1; weak D call: TRBD2 (6 bases). Germline V CDR1 and CDR2: MNHEY, SMNVEV (reference sequence). The CDR3 totals 15 residues. The ends were cut back, 2 bases at V and 8 bases at J, with 16 bases in the middle. The CDR3 bases are TGTGCCAGCAGTTTAAGGCGGGGCCAGAGGGATGAGCAGTTCTTC. This encodes CASSLRRGQRDEQFF.

The gene calls are TRBV6-5 and TRBJ1-6; D is possibly TRBD1 (5 bases). The CDR3 sequence is 14 residues long. CDR1 MNHEY and CDR2 SVGAGI come from the germline V gene. V was pared by 8 bases and J by 5 bases, with 13 bases between. Here the CDR3 reads CASGRDGDNSPLHF. The CDR3 DNA is TGTGCCAGCGGCCGGGACGGTGATAATTCACCCCTCCACTTT.

The V call is TRBV6-4, the J call TRBJ2-1, with TRBD2 identical over 10 bases. The CDR3 extends over 18 amino acids. CDR1 MRHNA and CDR2 SNTAGT come from the germline V gene. V shed 0 bases and J 1 base; nucleotides not matched to a gene: 6. The CDR3 spells CASSDSTGLAASYNEQFF. Here the CDR3 DNA reads TGTGCCAGCAGTGACTCGACAGGACTAGCGGCTTCCTACAATGAGCAGTTCTTC.

This rearrangement joins TRBV6-2 or TRBV6-3 to TRBJ1-1, with TRBD1 matching over 8 bases. Looked up from germline, CDR1 is MNHEY and CDR2 is SVGEGT. The CDR3 loop spans 14 amino acids. V lost 4 bases to trimming and J lost 5 bases; unmatched junction nucleotides: 6. In DNA, the CDR3 is TGTGCCAGCAGTTTCGACAGGGGAAGAACTGAAGCTTTCTTT. Encoded protein: CASSFDRGRTEAFF.

The chain employs TRBV18 and TRBJ2-3; no definite D call. The V and J ends lost 3 bases and 0 bases respectively, with 10 bases between them. Germline lookup yields CDR1 KGHSH and CDR2 LQKENI. The CDR3 extends over 15 amino acids. CDR3 protein: CASSPDGASTDTQYF. CDR3 DNA: TGTGCCAGCTCACCGGACGGAGCTAGCACAGATACGCAGTATTTT.